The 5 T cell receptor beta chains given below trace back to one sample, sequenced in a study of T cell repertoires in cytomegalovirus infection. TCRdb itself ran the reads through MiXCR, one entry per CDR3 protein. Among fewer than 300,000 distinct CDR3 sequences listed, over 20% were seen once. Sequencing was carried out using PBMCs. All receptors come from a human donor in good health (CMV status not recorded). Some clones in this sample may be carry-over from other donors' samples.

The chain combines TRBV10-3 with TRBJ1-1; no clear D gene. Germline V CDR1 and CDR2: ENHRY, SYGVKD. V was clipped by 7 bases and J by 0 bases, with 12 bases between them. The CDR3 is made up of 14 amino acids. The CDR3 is CAITPGGLNTEAFF. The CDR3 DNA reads TGTGCCATCACCCCGGGAGGATTGAACACTGAAGCTTTCTTT.

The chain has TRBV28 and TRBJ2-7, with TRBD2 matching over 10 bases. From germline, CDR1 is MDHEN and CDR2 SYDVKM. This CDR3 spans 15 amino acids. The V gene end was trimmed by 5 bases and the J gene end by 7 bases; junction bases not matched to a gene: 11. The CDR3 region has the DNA TGTGCCAGCAGTCTAGGTGGTAGCGGGAGGTTTGAGCAGTACTTC. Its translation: CASSLGGSGRFEQYF.

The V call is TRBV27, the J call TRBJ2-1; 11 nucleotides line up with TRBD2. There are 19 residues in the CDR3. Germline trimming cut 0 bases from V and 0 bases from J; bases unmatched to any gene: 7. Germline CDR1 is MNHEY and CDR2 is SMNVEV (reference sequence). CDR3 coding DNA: TGTGCCAGCAGTTTATCCCCGGGACTAGCGGCAAGCTCCTACAATGAGCAGTTCTTC. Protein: CASSLSPGLAASSYNEQFF.

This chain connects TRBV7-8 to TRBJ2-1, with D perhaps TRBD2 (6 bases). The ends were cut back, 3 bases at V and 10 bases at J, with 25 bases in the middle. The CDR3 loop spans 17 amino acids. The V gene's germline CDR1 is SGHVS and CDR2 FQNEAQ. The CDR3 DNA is TGTGCCAGCAGCTTTGCGTCGGAACCTAGGGGCGGGACCGAGCAGTTCTTC. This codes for CASSFASEPRGGTEQFF.

In DNA form, the CDR3 reads TGTGCCAGCAGATCCCTGAGACAGGGAAACAATGAGCAGTTCTTC. This sequence encodes CASRSLRQGNNEQFF. The chain uses TRBV7-2 and TRBJ2-1, with 7 bases that match TRBD1. CDR3 size: 15 residues. J lost 5 bases, V lost 6 bases, and 10 bases had no gene match. From germline, CDR1 is SGHTA and CDR2 FQGNSA.